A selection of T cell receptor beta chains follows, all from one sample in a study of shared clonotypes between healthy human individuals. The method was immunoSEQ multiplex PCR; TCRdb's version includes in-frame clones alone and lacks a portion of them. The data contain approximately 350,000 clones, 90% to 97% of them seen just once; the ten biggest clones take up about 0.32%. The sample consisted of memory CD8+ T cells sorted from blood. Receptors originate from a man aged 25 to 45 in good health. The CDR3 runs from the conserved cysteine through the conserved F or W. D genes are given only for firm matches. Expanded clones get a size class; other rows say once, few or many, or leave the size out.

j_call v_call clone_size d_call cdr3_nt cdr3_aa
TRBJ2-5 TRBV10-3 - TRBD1 TGTGCCATCAGTGAGTCGGAAACAGGGGTGGGGGAGACCCAGTACTTC CAISESETGVGETQYF
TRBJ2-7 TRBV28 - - TGTGCCAGCAGTTTTGGTCACCTAGCGTCCTCCTACGAGCAGTACTTC CASSFGHLASSYEQYF
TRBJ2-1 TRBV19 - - TGTGCCAGTAGTCTACTAGATAAGAGGGGTGAGCAGTTCTTC CASSLLDKRGEQFF
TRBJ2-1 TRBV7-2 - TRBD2 TGTGCCAGCAGCTTTAGCGGGAGGGCCAATGAGCAGTTCTTC CASSFSGRANEQFF
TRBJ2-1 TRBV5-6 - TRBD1 TGTGCCAGCAGTCCCTCAGACAGGGGCTACAATGAGCAGTTCTTC CASSPSDRGYNEQFF
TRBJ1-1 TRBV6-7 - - TGTGCCAGCAGTTACTCTTCGGGCGGTTTGAACACTGAAGCTTTCTTT CASSYSSGGLNTEAFF
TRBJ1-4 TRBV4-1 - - TGCGCCAGCAGCCCCCCCATATTCTCCGAAAAACTGTTTTTT CASSPPIFSEKLFF
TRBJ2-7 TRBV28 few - TGTGCCAGCAGTTTCTCCCTCTACGAGCAGTACTTC CASSFSLYEQYF
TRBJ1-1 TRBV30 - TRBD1 TGTGCCTGGAGTGTAGGACAGGGGAACACTGAAGCTTTCTTT CAWSVGQGNTEAFF
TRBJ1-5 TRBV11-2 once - TGTGCCAGCAGCTTAGAAGGAGGGTCCAATCAGCCCCAGCATTTT CASSLEGGSNQPQHF
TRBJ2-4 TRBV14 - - TGTGCCAGCAGCCAACTCGGGACAAGAGGCAAAAACATTCAGTACTTC CASSQLGTRGKNIQYF
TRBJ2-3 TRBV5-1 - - TGCGCCAGCAGCTTGGCGGGGAGGAGCACAGATACGCAGTATTTT CASSLAGRSTDTQYF
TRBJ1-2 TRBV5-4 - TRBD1 TGTGCCAGCAGCGCGGGACAGGGTGGCTTAGCTAACTATGGCTACACCTTC CASSAGQGGLANYGYTF
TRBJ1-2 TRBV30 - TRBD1 TGTGCCTGGAGCCGACAGGGGCTGGGTGGCTACACCTTC CAWSRQGLGGYTF